The 31 T cell receptor beta chains listed next were all sequenced from one sample in a study of blood T cell repertoires in COVID-19. Generated by immunoSEQ multiplex PCR, the TCRdb table keeps only in-frame clones and is missing some. Of about 120,000 clones in the sample, about 80% were seen once. The sequencing sample was made of peripheral blood. Receptors originate from a woman of 80 years or more with active or convalescent COVID-19.

As to this clone: Other DNA sequences in the sample encode the same CDR3. The chain joins TRBV14 to TRBJ1-5; D gene unclear. Looked up from germline, CDR1 is SGHDN and CDR2 is FVKESK. The length of the CDR3 is 13 residues. The germline V and J ends were trimmed by 4 bases and 4 bases, with 8 bases remaining between them. The CDR3 is CASSRSPNQPQHF. Here the CDR3 DNA reads TGTGCCAGCAGCCGTTCCCCAAATCAGCCCCAGCATTTT.

The chain recombines TRBV7-2 with TRBJ2-2, with 10 positions matching TRBD2. Germline CDR1 is SGHTA and CDR2 is FQGNSA. V shed 4 bases, J shed 1 base, and the junction held 6 bases outside the gene matches. The length of the CDR3 is 17 residues. The DNA of the CDR3 is TGTGCCAGCAGCTCCGACCTAGCGGGGGTGAACACCGGGGAGCTGTTTTTT. It yields the protein CASSSDLAGVNTGELFF.

The chain employs TRBV5-1 and TRBJ2-7, with TRBD2 as a possible D gene (5 bases). Germline-derived CDR1 and CDR2 are SGHRS and YFSETQ. CDR3 length: 13 residues. The V end lost 0 bases, the J end lost 1 base, and 5 bases lay between the germline ends. This CDR3 is CASSLAGSYEQYF. CDR3 nucleotides: TGCGCCAGCAGCTTGGCGGGATCCTACGAGCAGTACTTC.

V is TRBV5-1 and J is TRBJ2-1, with 7 bases matching TRBD2. CDR3 length: 16 amino acids. V lost 4 bases, J lost 6 bases, and 13 bases stayed unmatched. Per the germline V gene, CDR1 is SGHRS and CDR2 is YFSETQ. The CDR3 DNA reads as TGCGCCAGCAGCGGTACAGTCCGGACTAGTGGCAATGAGCAGTTCTTC. Protein: CASSGTVRTSGNEQFF.

The sample holds a few counts of this clone. The chain joins TRBV19 to TRBJ1-5; a possible D gene is TRBD1 (6 bases). This CDR3 contains 13 residues. Germline values: CDR1 LNHDA, CDR2 SQIVND (reference sequence). Trimming removed 3 bases from V and 6 bases from J, with 9 bases in between. The CDR3 DNA is TGTGCCAGTAGTATTCGGACAGCTCAGCCCCAGCATTTT. Translating gives CASSIRTAQPQHF. Variable domain in full (rest from reference TRBV19 and TRBJ1-5): DGGITQSPKYLFRKEGQNVTLSCEQNLNHDAMYWYRQDPGQGLRLIYYSQIVNDFQKGDIAEGYSVSREKKESFPLTVTSAQKNPTAFYLCASSIRTAQPQHFGDGTRLSIL.

This clone was seen a handful of times. The chain couples TRBV6-1 to TRBJ1-5; the D is unclear. Trimming removed 2 bases at V and 1 base at J, with 6 bases between. The CDR3 has 14 residues. Per germline, CDR1 MNHNS and CDR2 SASEGT. CDR3 nucleotide sequence: TGTGCCAGCAGTGAACTACCAAGCAATCAGCCCCAGCATTTT. This translates into CASSELPSNQPQHF.

This clone was picked up a small number of times. The chain couples TRBV6-5 to TRBJ1-4; TRBD1 is a possible D gene (6 bases). Per germline, CDR1 MNHEY and CDR2 SVGAGI. The CDR3 has 15 residues. Trimming took 5 bases from V and 8 from J, leaving 18 bases between them. Here the CDR3 reads CASSKHRSQGEKLFF. Here the CDR3 DNA reads TGTGCCAGCAGTAAACATCGTTCTCAGGGGGAAAAACTGTTTTTT.

The rearrangement uses TRBV18 and TRBJ2-3, with TRBD2 matching over 9 bases. The germline gives CDR1 KGHSH, CDR2 LQKENI. The trim removed 6 bases at V and 1 base at J, leaving 11 bases unmatched. CDR3 size: 17 residues. The CDR3 loop is CASSRPGLAGGTDTQYF. DNA for the CDR3: TGTGCCAGCTCGCGCCCGGGACTAGCTGGTGGCACAGATACGCAGTATTTT.

This rearrangement joins TRBV27 to TRBJ1-5; a possible D gene is TRBD1 (5 bases). Germline values: CDR1 MNHEY, CDR2 SMNVEV (reference sequence). Between the trimmed V and J ends, which lost 3 bases and 1 base, there was a span of 10 bases. This CDR3 contains 15 residues. In DNA, the CDR3 is TGTGCCAGCAGTTTCGGGCAGGGCAGCAATCAGCCCCAGCATTTT. Protein sequence: CASSFGQGSNQPQHF.

This rearrangement joins TRBV10-3 to TRBJ2-7; tentative D call: TRBD1 (6 bases). This CDR3 region has 16 residues. The V end was cut by 3 bases, the J end by 0 bases, with 15 bases between. The germline CDR1 and CDR2 sequences are ENHRY and SYGVKD. The CDR3 DNA sequence: TGTGCCATCAGTGAAAGAAACAGGGTCAACTCCTACGAGCAGTACTTC. The encoded protein is CAISERNRVNSYEQYF.

The CDR3 here is CAISGTGGKTQYF. The CDR3, as DNA: TGTGCCATCAGTGGGACGGGGGGAAAGACCCAGTACTTC. V gene TRBV10-3 combines with J gene TRBJ2-5; 7 bases line up with TRBD2. The CDR3 extends over 13 amino acids. V shed 4 bases and J 6 bases; nucleotides not matched to a gene: 5. Germline CDR1 reads ENHRY; CDR2 reads SYGVKD.

V usage is TRBV6-2 or TRBV6-3 and J usage is TRBJ2-1, with D maybe TRBD2 (5 bases). V shed 3 bases and J shed 3 bases, with 15 bases lying between them. The CDR3 sequence is 16 residues long. Germline CDR1 is MNHEY and CDR2 is SVGEGT. DNA for the CDR3: TGTGCCAGCAGTTATTCCCGGGTCCGGGACTACAATGAGCAGTTCTTC. Its translation: CASSYSRVRDYNEQFF.

This clone was observed a handful of times. The chain employs TRBV2 and TRBJ2-1; 11 nucleotides align to TRBD2. The length of the CDR3 is 13 residues. CDR1 and CDR2 (germline): SNHLY, FYNNEI. J was trimmed by 7 bases and V by 4 bases; bases with no gene match: 0. Here the CDR3 reads CASSGTSGNEQFF. For the CDR3, the DNA is TGTGCCAGCAGTGGGACTAGCGGGAATGAGCAGTTCTTC.

V gene TRBV11-3 combines with J gene TRBJ2-5; 7 nucleotides line up with TRBD2. Losses at the gene ends were 5 bases for V and 5 bases for J; bases not matched to a gene: 5. The CDR3 runs 13 residues. CDR1 is SGHNT and CDR2 is YENEEA in the germline V gene. CDR3 region: CASSRGSTETQYF. In DNA, the CDR3 is TGTGCCAGCAGCCGCGGGAGTACTGAGACCCAGTACTTC.

The chain employs TRBV28 and TRBJ2-7, with 7 bases aligning to TRBD1. Germline V gene lookup returns CDR1 MDHEN and CDR2 SYDVKM. CDR3 length equals 13 residues. V shed 9 bases and J 3 bases; nucleotides not matched to a gene: 8. The CDR3 sequence is CASGTAFLYEQYF. The CDR3 nucleotides read TGTGCCAGTGGGACAGCATTTCTCTACGAGCAGTACTTC.

V is TRBV5-5 and J is TRBJ2-1; 16 bases match TRBD2. Trimming cost V 4 bases and J 5 bases; bases outside gene matches: 3. Germline V gene sequence: CDR1 SGHKS, CDR2 YYEKEE (reference sequence). This CDR3 is 16 amino acids long. The CDR3 loop is CASSRGLAGGDNEQFF. The CDR3 bases are TGTGCCAGCAGCAGGGGACTAGCGGGAGGGGACAATGAGCAGTTCTTC.

J is TRBJ2-5 and V is TRBV7-2, with D perhaps matching TRBD2 (7 bases). The V end lost 7 bases, the J end lost 4 bases, and 16 bases lay between the germline ends. CDR3 length: 14 residues. The germline CDR1 and CDR2 sequences are SGHTA and FQGNSA. CDR3 protein: CASMFQRGGETQYF. CDR3 coding DNA: TGTGCCAGCATGTTTCAGAGGGGGGGAGAGACCCAGTACTTC.

This clone was recorded only once. CDR3 amino acids: CASQGASYNEQFF. The DNA of the CDR3 is TGTGCCAGCCAGGGGGCTTCCTACAATGAGCAGTTCTTC. This rearrangement joins TRBV2 to TRBJ2-1, with 8 bases fitting TRBD1. The germline V gene encodes CDR1 SNHLY and CDR2 FYNNEI. V shed 8 bases, J shed 1 base, and the junction held 1 base outside the gene matches. The CDR3 length is 13 residues. Using reference TRBV2 and TRBJ2-1 for the parts outside the CDR3, the full variable domain is EPEVTQTPSHQVTQMGQEVILRCVPISNHLYFYWYRQILGQKVEFLVSFYNNEISEKSEIFDDQFSVERPDGSNFTLKIRSTKLEDSAMYFCASQGASYNEQFFGPGTRLTVL.

The chain links TRBV2 to TRBJ2-3; 8 bases align to TRBD2. The J segment lost 2 bases and the V segment lost 6 bases, leaving 10 bases of the junction unmatched. This CDR3 region has 16 residues. Germline CDR1 SNHLY, CDR2 FYNNEI. For the CDR3, the DNA is TGTGCCAGCAGCGCCTCCTTTAGCGGGAACACAGATACGCAGTATTTT. Translating gives CASSASFSGNTDTQYF.

This chain connects TRBV28 to TRBJ1-5; D is possibly TRBD1 (5 bases). CDR1 and CDR2 from the germline V gene are MDHEN and SYDVKM. This CDR3 is built from 16 residues. V lost 3 bases and J lost 2, with 14 bases in between. This CDR3 reads CASSFRVWEGNQPQHF. In DNA form, the CDR3 reads TGTGCCAGCAGTTTCAGGGTCTGGGAAGGCAATCAGCCCCAGCATTTT.

This clone came up a few times. CDR3 region: CASSSQGTYNEQFF. CDR3 coding DNA: TGTGCCAGCAGCTCACAGGGTACCTACAATGAGCAGTTCTTC. The J gene is TRBJ2-1, the V gene TRBV11-3; D perhaps matches TRBD1 (6 bases). Germline V CDR1 and CDR2: SGHNT, YENEEA. The CDR3 covers 14 residues. V lost 4 bases and J 2 bases, leaving 9 bases between the germline ends.

The chain has TRBV5-1 and TRBJ1-2; 8 bases match TRBD1. V lost 4 bases to trimming and J lost 4 bases; unmatched junction nucleotides: 12. The CDR3 spans 16 residues. Germline-derived CDR1 and CDR2 are SGHRS and YFSETQ. The CDR3 reads CASSITQGAGVYGYTF. For the CDR3, the DNA is TGCGCCAGCAGCATAACTCAGGGGGCCGGGGTCTATGGCTACACCTTC. Filled out from reference TRBV5-1 and TRBJ1-2, the complete variable domain reads KAGVTQTPRYLIKTRGQQVTLSCSPISGHRSVSWYQQTPGQGLQFLFEYFSETQRNKGNFPGRFSGRQFSNSRSEMNVSTLELGDSALYLCASSITQGAGVYGYTFGSGTRLTVV.

This clone was recorded a few times. CDR3 sequence reads: CASKGGGGEKLFF. CDR3 DNA: TGTGCCAGCAAAGGGGGGGGAGGTGAAAAACTGTTTTTT. The V call is TRBV2, the J call TRBJ1-4, with D perhaps matching TRBD1 (6 bases). This CDR3 has 13 residues. CDR1 is SNHLY, CDR2 FYNNEI, per germline. Trimming left V 7 bases short and J 7 bases short, with 13 bases between.

This clone was seen a handful of times. The J gene is TRBJ2-3, the V gene TRBV18, with 8 bases that match TRBD1. Per germline, CDR1 KGHSH and CDR2 LQKENI. Unmatched junction bases numbered 4, after V lost 3 bases and J lost 5 bases. CDR3 length: 14 residues. CDR3 DNA: TGTGCCAGCTCACCGTCGGGACAGGAAGATACGCAGTATTTT. This gives the protein CASSPSGQEDTQYF.

About this clone itself: A junction end diverges from the germline sequence, so it may reflect a read error. V gene TRBV23-1 combines with J gene TRBJ2-2; 8 nucleotides align to TRBD2. TRBV23-1 is noted as an ORF with a role that remains uncertain. The CDR3 runs to 17 residues. CDR3 nucleotide sequence: TGCGCCAGCAGTCAATCACGGCTCGGGGGGGCTGGCCGGGGAGCTGTTTTT. The encoded protein is CASSQSRLGGAGRGAVF.

V and J are TRBV7-2 and TRBJ1-3; D remains unclear. Trimming removed 2 bases from V and 0 bases from J, with 5 bases in between. This CDR3 has 14 amino acids. The germline CDR1 and CDR2 sequences are SGHTA and FQGNSA. The CDR3 DNA is TGTGCCAGCAGCTTAACTCACTCTGGAAACACCATATATTTT. It specifies CASSLTHSGNTIYF.

The V call is TRBV29-1, the J call TRBJ2-3; a weak D match, TRBD2 (6 bases). Per germline, CDR1 SQVTM and CDR2 ANQGSEA. This CDR3 region has 17 residues. CDR3: CRADLRVIPTRADTQYF. The CDR3 DNA follows: TGCAGAGCTGACCTCAGGGTAATACCGACTAGAGCAGATACGCAGTATTTT.

The V gene is TRBV12-2, the J gene TRBJ2-7; the D call in the table, TRBD2, was not verified against the DNA. TRBV12-2 counts as a pseudogene. The CDR3 covers 19 residues. The CDR3 DNA reads as TGTGCAAGTCGCTTAGCGGGGCGGGAGGGCCTGGATTGCTCCTACGAGCAGTACTTC. Translating it yields CASRLAGREGLDCSYEQYF.

The chain is built from TRBV30 and TRBJ1-6; D ambiguous. CDR1 is GTSNPN and CDR2 is SVGIG in the germline V gene (reference sequence). This CDR3 has 12 residues. Trimming shortened V by 5 bases and J by 9 bases, and 11 bases separated the two germline ends. The CDR3 region is CAWDILGSPLHF. The CDR3 nucleotides are TGTGCCTGGGACATTTTGGGTTCACCCCTCCACTTT.

The J gene is TRBJ2-2, the V gene TRBV7-3, with D hard to call. CDR1 and CDR2 from the germline V gene are SGHTA and FQGTGA. Trimming took 6 bases from V and 2 from J, leaving 10 bases between them. The CDR3 contains 14 residues. CDR3 DNA: TGTGCCAGCAGAAATACAGATAACACCGGGGAGCTGTTTTTT. Translation gives CASRNTDNTGELFF.

There are a few counts of this clone. This CDR3 reads CASSPPDRGATNEKLFF. The CDR3 DNA reads as TGTGCCAGCTCACCACCGGACAGGGGAGCAACTAATGAAAAACTGTTTTTT. The rearrangement uses TRBV18 and TRBJ1-4; 9 nucleotides agree with TRBD1. The CDR3 totals 17 residues. Germline CDR1 KGHSH, CDR2 LQKENI. Losses at the gene ends were 0 bases for V and 0 bases for J; bases not matched to a gene: 2.